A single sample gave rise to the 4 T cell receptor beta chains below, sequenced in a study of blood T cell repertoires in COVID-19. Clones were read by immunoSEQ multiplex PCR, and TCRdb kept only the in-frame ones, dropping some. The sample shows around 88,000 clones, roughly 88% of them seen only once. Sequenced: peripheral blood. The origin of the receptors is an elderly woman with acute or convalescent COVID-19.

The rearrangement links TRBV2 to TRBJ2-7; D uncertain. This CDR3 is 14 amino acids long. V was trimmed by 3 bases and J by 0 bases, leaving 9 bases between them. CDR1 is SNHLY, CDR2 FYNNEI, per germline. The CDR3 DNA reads TGTGCCAGCAGTGACAGATGGAGCTCCTACGAGCAGTACTTC. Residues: CASSDRWSSYEQYF.

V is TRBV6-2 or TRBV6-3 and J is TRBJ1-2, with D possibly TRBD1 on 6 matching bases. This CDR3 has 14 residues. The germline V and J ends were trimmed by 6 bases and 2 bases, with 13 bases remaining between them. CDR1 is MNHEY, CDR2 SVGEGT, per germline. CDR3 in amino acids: CASSPAGANYGYTF. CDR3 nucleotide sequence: TGTGCCAGCAGCCCCGCGGGGGCGAACTATGGCTACACCTTC.

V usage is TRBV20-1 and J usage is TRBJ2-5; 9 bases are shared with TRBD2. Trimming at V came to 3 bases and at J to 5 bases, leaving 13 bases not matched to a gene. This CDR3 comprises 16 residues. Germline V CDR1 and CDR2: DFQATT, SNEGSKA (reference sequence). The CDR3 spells CSASGERGARSETQYF. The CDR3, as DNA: TGCAGTGCTAGTGGTGAGCGGGGGGCGAGATCGGAGACCCAGTACTTC.

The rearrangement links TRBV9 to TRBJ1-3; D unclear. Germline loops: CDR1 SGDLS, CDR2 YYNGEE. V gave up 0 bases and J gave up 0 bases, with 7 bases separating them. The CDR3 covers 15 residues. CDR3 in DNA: TGTGCCAGCAGCGTAGGCGGTAACTCTGGAAACACCATATATTTT. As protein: CASSVGGNSGNTIYF.